One and the same sample provided the 21 T cell receptor beta chains below, sequenced in a study of cytomegalovirus exposure and HLA in healthy donors. The study ran its PCR with 60 Vbeta and 13 Jbeta primers. This table comes from immunoSEQ multiplex PCR, and its TCRdb copy is limited to in-frame clones, with some not included. In the table there are around 190,000 clones, just under 75% of which are singletons. Material: PBMCs. The receptor source for this set is a young man in good health and CMV-seropositive.

The chain employs TRBV28 and TRBJ2-7; the match to TRBD2 covers 9 bases. The germline CDR1 and CDR2 sequences are MDHEN and SYDVKM. There are 15 residues in the CDR3. Trimming cost V 7 bases and J 7 bases; bases outside gene matches: 14. This CDR3 is CASTSHSGRLGEQYF. For the CDR3, the DNA is TGTGCCAGCACTAGCCACAGCGGGAGGTTGGGAGAGCAGTACTTC.

The DNA for the CDR3 is TGTGCCAGCAGCTCTCGGGACAGGACCCCCGAGCAGTACTTC. It is translated as CASSSRDRTPEQYF. This rearrangement joins TRBV7-8 to TRBJ2-7; 8 bases match TRBD1. The CDR3 is 14 residues long. Trimming cost V 4 bases and J 6 bases; bases outside gene matches: 8. The germline CDR1 and CDR2 sequences are SGHVS and FQNEAQ. The complete variable domain, with remaining parts taken from reference TRBV7-8 and TRBJ2-7, reads GAGVSQSPRYKVAKRGQDVALRCDPISGHVSLFWYQQALGQGPEFLTYFQNEAQLDKSGLPSDRFFAERPEGSVSTLKIQRTQQEDSAVYLCASSSRDRTPEQYFGPGTRLTVT.

The gene calls are TRBV25-1 and TRBJ2-7; D gene unclear. Trimming took 1 base from V and 2 from J, leaving 12 bases between them. Germline CDR1 MGHDK, CDR2 SYGVNS. The CDR3 runs to 15 residues. Written as DNA, the CDR3 is TGTGCCAGCAGTGAATCACTGGAGTCCGCCTACGAGCAGTACTTC. Its translation: CASSESLESAYEQYF.

The CDR3 sequence is CASSLASGGQETQYF. CDR3 coding DNA: TGTGCCAGCAGCTTGGCGTCTGGGGGGCAAGAGACCCAGTACTTC. V usage is TRBV7-9 and J usage is TRBJ2-5, with D possibly TRBD2 on 6 matching bases. Trimming left V 3 bases short and J 2 bases short, with 13 bases between. The CDR3 totals 15 residues. CDR1 and CDR2 from the germline V gene are SEHNR and FQNEAQ (reference sequence).

Note on this clone: At one end, the junction sequence differs from germline, possibly due to a read error. Other nucleotide sequences in the sample specify the same CDR3. The V and J genes are TRBV9 and TRBJ2-2, with D possibly TRBD2 on 6 matching bases. The CDR3 covers 15 residues. Germline CDR1 reads SGDLS; CDR2 reads YYNGEE. CDR3 protein: CASSLGGRGTGELFF. The CDR3 DNA sequence: TGTGCCAGCAGCCTAGGAGGGCGAGGCACCGGGGAGCTATTTTTT.

This clone came up a few times. The genes are TRBV19 and TRBJ2-1, with D perhaps TRBD2 (5 bases). Germline CDR1 reads LNHDA; CDR2 reads SQIVND (reference sequence). CDR3 length: 14 amino acids. Trimming took off 10 bases at V and 9 bases at J, with 22 bases between the two ends. For the CDR3, the DNA is TGTGCCACCCTAACTAGTCTTGGTCGGGGTGAGCAGTTCTTC. Translated: CATLTSLGRGEQFF.

The chain is built from TRBV7-9 and TRBJ2-7, with D maybe TRBD1 (5 bases). The V end lost 0 bases, the J end lost 5 bases, and 8 bases lay between the germline ends. The CDR3 extends over 13 amino acids. Germline CDR1 and CDR2: SEHNR and FQNEAQ (reference sequence). This CDR3 reads CASSLATVDEQYF. The CDR3 bases are TGTGCCAGCAGCTTAGCGACAGTAGACGAGCAGTACTTC.

V is TRBV6-1 and J is TRBJ2-5, with TRBD1 identical over 7 bases. The better agreement between TRBJ2-7 and the DNA end casts doubt on the J call. The CDR3 loop spans 13 amino acids. In germline, CDR1 is MNHNS, CDR2 SASEGT. The CDR3 DNA follows: TGTGCCAGCAGGACGGGACAGACCTACGAGCAGTACTTC. Its protein product is CASRTGQTYEQYF.

This clone was seen once. This chain joins TRBV12-5 and TRBJ1-1, with D possibly being TRBD1 (5 bases). This CDR3 is 15 amino acids long. Germline CDR1 reads LGHNT; CDR2 reads FRNRAP. Trimming took off 9 bases at V and 1 base at J, with 18 bases between the two ends. This CDR3 reads CASATTDTPNTEAFF. The CDR3, as DNA: TGTGCTAGCGCAACAACGGACACCCCGAACACTGAAGCTTTCTTT.

For the CDR3, the DNA is TGTGCCAGCACGGGTGCAGGGGAACCAAGCTCCTACAATGAGCAGTTCTTC. Its translation is CASTGAGEPSSYNEQFF. The V and J genes are TRBV28 and TRBJ2-1, with a tentative D call TRBD1 (6 bases). V gave up 7 bases and J gave up 0 bases, with 19 bases separating them. This CDR3 contains 17 residues. CDR1 and CDR2 (germline): MDHEN, SYDVKM.

The rearrangement uses TRBV4-3 and TRBJ2-7; TRBD1 agrees at 7 bases. J was trimmed by 6 bases and V by 7 bases; bases with no gene match: 15. Germline V gene lookup returns CDR1 LGHNA and CDR2 YSLEER. The CDR3 totals 15 residues. CDR3 amino acids: CASTTDRPQAPEQYF. In DNA form, the CDR3 reads TGCGCCAGCACCACGGACAGGCCCCAGGCCCCCGAGCAGTACTTC.

The rearrangement joins TRBV2 to TRBJ2-1; D call uncertain. The CDR3 has 16 residues. Germline CDR1 is SNHLY and CDR2 is FYNNEI. Trimming left V 5 bases short and J 0 bases short, with 14 bases between. The CDR3, as DNA: TGTGCCAGCAGTACCACAGCTGCGAGCTCCTACAATGAGCAGTTCTTC. It specifies CASSTTAASSYNEQFF.

This clone was detected a few times. The chain uses TRBV28 and TRBJ2-1, with 9 positions matching TRBD2. This CDR3 spans 14 amino acids. Germline V gene lookup returns CDR1 MDHEN and CDR2 SYDVKM. V shed 3 bases, J shed 8 bases, and the junction held 5 bases outside the gene matches. CDR3 sequence reads: CASSFSGSVDEQFF. Written as DNA, the CDR3 is TGTGCCAGCAGTTTTAGCGGGAGTGTCGATGAGCAGTTCTTC.

A few counts support this clone. The chain uses TRBV9 and TRBJ2-3; D is perhaps TRBD2 (5 bases). Trimming shortened V by 7 bases and J by 4 bases, and 16 bases separated the two germline ends. Germline V CDR1 and CDR2: SGDLS, YYNGEE. The CDR3 covers 14 residues. As DNA, the CDR3 is TGTGCCAGCGAATCCGGGGTCGATTCAGATACGCAGTATTTT. Translation: CASESGVDSDTQYF.

In this sample, this clone turned up a few times. The chain joins TRBV30 to TRBJ2-3, with 14 bases aligning to TRBD2. The J segment lost 2 bases and the V segment lost 0 bases, leaving 10 bases of the junction unmatched. The CDR3 totals 19 residues. Per germline, CDR1 GTSNPN and CDR2 SVGIG (reference sequence). The CDR3 DNA is TGTGCCTGGAGTGTACGAGGGACTAGCGGGGGACCTTTCACAGATACGCAGTATTTT. Amino acid sequence: CAWSVRGTSGGPFTDTQYF. The complete variable domain, with remaining parts taken from reference TRBV30 and TRBJ2-3, reads SQTIHQWPATLVQPVGSPLSLECTVEGTSNPNLYWYRQAAGRGLQLLFYSVGIGQISSEVPQNLSASRPQDRQFILSSKKLLLSDSGFYLCAWSVRGTSGGPFTDTQYFGPGTRLTVL.

In nucleotides, the CDR3 is TGTGCCAGCAGCTTAGGGGGAACAGGGGGCCACGACGAGCAGTACTTC. Its translation: CASSLGGTGGHDEQYF. This chain connects TRBV7-9 to TRBJ2-7, with 9 bases fitting TRBD1. This CDR3 contains 16 residues. From germline, CDR1 is SEHNR and CDR2 FQNEAQ (reference sequence). V was clipped by 1 base and J by 5 bases; unmatched bases: 9. The entire variable domain, with the rest obtained from reference TRBV7-9 and TRBJ2-7, is as follows: DTGVSQNPRHKITKRGQNVTFRCDPISEHNRLYWYRQTLGQGPEFLTYFQNEAQLEKSRLLSDRFSAERPKGSFSTLEIQRTEQGDSAMYLCASSLGGTGGHDEQYFGPGTRLTVT.

V gene TRBV11-3 combines with J gene TRBJ2-2; 7 bases are a match to TRBD2. The CDR3 is made up of 16 amino acids. The trim removed 1 base at V and 0 bases at J, leaving 2 bases unmatched. Germline V CDR1 and CDR2: SGHNT, YENEEA. The CDR3 DNA sequence: TGTGCCAGCAGCTTAGGTCGGGGGGCGAACACCGGGGAGCTGTTTTTT. It codes for CASSLGRGANTGELFF.

The chain joins TRBV18 to TRBJ2-7; a possible D gene is TRBD1 (5 bases). Germline V CDR1 and CDR2: KGHSH, LQKENI. The CDR3 is made up of 12 amino acids. The ends were cut back, 3 bases at V and 5 bases at J, with 8 bases in the middle. CDR3 sequence: CASSPSRDEQYF. In DNA, the CDR3 is TGTGCCAGCTCACCTTCCAGGGACGAGCAGTACTTC.

The V call is TRBV27, the J call TRBJ2-5; TRBD2 is a possible D gene (5 bases). The length of the CDR3 is 15 residues. CDR1 and CDR2 (germline): MNHEY, SMNVEV (reference sequence). V lost 8 bases to trimming and J lost 0 bases, with 16 bases between them. The CDR3 is CASCPQPGNQETQYF. The CDR3 DNA reads as TGTGCCAGCTGCCCCCAACCGGGGAACCAAGAGACCCAGTACTTC.

The genes are TRBV6-5 and TRBJ2-7, with D tentatively TRBD2 (7 bases). The CDR3 runs 14 residues. CDR1 and CDR2 (germline): MNHEY, SVGAGI. Trimming cost V 6 bases and J 3 bases, with 15 bases left between them. The CDR3 spells CASSRGGGYYEQYF. The CDR3 DNA sequence: TGTGCCAGCAGCCGAGGGGGGGGGTACTACGAGCAGTACTTC.

The chain carries TRBV23-1 and TRBJ1-6; 7 nucleotides align to TRBD1. TRBV23-1 is known as an ORF, though its function is uncertain. There are 18 residues in the CDR3. The V gene end was trimmed by 0 bases and the J gene end by 5 bases; junction bases not matched to a gene: 10. The DNA for the CDR3 is TGCGCCAGCAGTCAATCAAGAGCCCGACAGGGCGATAATTCACCCCTCCACTTT. It is translated as CASSQSRARQGDNSPLHF.